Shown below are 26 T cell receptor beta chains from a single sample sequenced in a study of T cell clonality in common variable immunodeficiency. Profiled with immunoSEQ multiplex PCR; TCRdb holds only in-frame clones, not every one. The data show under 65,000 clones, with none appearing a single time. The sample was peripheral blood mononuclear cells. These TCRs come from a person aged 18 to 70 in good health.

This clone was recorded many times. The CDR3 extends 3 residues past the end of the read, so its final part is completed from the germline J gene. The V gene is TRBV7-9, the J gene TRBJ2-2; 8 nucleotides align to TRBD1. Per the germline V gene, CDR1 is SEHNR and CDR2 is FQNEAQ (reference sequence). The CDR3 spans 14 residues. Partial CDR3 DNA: TGTGCCAGCAGCCCGCTGACAGGGGAAGGCAAG. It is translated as CASSPLTGEGK. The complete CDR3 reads CASSPLTGEGKLFF.

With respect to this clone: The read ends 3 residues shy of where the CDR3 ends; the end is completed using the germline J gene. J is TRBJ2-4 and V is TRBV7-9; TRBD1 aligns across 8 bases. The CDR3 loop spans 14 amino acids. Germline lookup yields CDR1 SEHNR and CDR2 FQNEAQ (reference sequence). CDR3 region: CASSLGQGSYGQYF. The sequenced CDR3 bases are TGTGCCAGCAGCTTAGGACAGGGGAGCTATGGT.

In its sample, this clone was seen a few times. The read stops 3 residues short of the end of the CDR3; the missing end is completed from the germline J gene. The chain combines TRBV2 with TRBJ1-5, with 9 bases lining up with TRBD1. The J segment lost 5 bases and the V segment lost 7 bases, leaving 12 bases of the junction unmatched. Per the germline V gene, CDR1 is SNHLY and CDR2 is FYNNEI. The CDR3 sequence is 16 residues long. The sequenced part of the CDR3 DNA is TGTGCCAGCACCTATCGGACAGGGGAAGGAGATCAGCCC. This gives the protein CASTYRTGEGDQP. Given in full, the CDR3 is CASTYRTGEGDQPQHF.

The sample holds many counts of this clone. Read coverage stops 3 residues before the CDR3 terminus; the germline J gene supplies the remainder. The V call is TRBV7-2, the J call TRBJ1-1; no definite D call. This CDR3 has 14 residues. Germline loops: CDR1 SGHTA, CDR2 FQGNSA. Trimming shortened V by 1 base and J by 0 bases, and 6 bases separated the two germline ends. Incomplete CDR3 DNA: TGTGCCAGCAGCTTAGGGCCAGTGAACACTGAA. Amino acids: CASSLGPVNTE. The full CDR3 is CASSLGPVNTEAFF.

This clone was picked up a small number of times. CDR3 DNA (partial): TGTGCCTGGAGTGAAGGGGGTAATAGCAATCAGCCG. It translates to CAWSEGGNSNQP. The full CDR3 reads CAWSEGGNSNQPQYF. The chain links TRBV30 to TRBJ2-3; TRBD1 is a possible D gene (6 bases). The read falls 3 residues short of the CDR3 end, and the missing part is taken from the germline J gene. The CDR3 sequence is 15 residues long. CDR1 and CDR2 (germline): GTSNPN, SVGIG (reference sequence).

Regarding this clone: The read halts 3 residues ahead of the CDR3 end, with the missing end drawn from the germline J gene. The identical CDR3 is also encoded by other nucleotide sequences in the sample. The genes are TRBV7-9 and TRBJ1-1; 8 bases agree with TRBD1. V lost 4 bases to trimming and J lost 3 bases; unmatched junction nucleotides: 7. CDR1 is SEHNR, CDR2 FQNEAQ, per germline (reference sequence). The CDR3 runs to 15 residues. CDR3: CASSSPGGAYTEAFF. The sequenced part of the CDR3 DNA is TGTGCCAGCAGCTCGCCAGGGGGCGCTTACACTGAA. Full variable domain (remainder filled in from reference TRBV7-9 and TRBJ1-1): DTGVSQNPRHKITKRGQNVTFRCDPISEHNRLYWYRQTLGQGPEFLTYFQNEAQLEKSRLLSDRFSAERPKGSFSTLEIQRTEQGDSAMYLCASSSPGGAYTEAFFGQGTRLTVV.

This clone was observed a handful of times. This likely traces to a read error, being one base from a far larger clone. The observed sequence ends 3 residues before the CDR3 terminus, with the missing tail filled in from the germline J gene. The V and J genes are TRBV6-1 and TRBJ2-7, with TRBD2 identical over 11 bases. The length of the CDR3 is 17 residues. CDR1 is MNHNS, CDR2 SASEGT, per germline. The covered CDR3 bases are TGTGCCAGCACTGAACTCCTAGCGGGAGGCTTCCCCTACGAG. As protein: CASTELLAGGFPYE. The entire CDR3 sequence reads CASTELLAGGFPYEQYF.

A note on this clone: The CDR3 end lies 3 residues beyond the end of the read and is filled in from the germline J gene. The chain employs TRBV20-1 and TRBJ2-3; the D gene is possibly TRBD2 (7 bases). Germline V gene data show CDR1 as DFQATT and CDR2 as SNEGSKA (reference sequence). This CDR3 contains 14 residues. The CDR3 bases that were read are TGCAGTGCTAGAGGCGGGGGCTCGAAAGAGACG. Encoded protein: CSARGGGSKET. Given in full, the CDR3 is CSARGGGSKETQYF.

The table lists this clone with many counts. The sequenced CDR3 bases are TGTGCCAGCAGTGAATCAAGGGATCAGCCC. This encodes CASSESRDQP. The complete CDR3 sequence is CASSESRDQPQHF. V is TRBV6-1 and J is TRBJ1-5; D call uncertain. The read ends 3 residues before the CDR3 terminus; that terminus is restored from the germline J gene. This CDR3 has 13 amino acids. CDR1 is MNHNS and CDR2 is SASEGT in the germline V gene. V was cut by 2 bases and J by 5 bases, with 7 bases left in between.

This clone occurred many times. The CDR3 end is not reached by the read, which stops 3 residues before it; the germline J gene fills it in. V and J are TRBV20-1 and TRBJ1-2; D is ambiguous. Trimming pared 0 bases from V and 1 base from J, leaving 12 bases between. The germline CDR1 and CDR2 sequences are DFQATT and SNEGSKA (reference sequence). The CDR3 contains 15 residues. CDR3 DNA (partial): TGCAGTGCTAGAGATTCAAAGGGCCTTAACTATGGC. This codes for CSARDSKGLNYG. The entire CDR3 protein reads CSARDSKGLNYGYTF.

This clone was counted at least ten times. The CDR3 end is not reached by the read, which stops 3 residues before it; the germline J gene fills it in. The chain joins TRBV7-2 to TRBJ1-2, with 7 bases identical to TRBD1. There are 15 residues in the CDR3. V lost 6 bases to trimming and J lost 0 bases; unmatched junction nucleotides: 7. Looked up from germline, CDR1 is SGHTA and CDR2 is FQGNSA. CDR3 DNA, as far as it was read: TGTGCCAGCAGGCAGGGGGGAGGGACTAACTATGGC. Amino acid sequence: CASRQGGGTNYG. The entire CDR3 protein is CASRQGGGTNYGYTF. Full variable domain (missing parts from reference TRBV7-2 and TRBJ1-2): GAGVSQSPSNKVTEKGKDVELRCDPISGHTALYWYRQSLGQGLEFLIYFQGNSAPDKSGLPSDRFSAERTGGSVSTLTIQRTQQEDSAVYLCASRQGGGTNYGYTFGSGTRLTVV.

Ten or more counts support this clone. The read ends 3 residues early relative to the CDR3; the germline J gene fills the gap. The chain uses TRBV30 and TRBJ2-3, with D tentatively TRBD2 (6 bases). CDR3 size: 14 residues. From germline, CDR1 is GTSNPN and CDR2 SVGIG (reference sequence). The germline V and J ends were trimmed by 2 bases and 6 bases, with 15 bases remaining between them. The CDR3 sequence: CAWSRAGLGDTQYF. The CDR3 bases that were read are TGTGCCTGGAGTAGGGCGGGGTTGGGGGATACG.

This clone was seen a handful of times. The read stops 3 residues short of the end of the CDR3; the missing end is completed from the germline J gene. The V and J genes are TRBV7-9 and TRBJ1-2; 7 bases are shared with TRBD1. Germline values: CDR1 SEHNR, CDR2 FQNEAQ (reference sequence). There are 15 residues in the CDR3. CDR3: CASSSPLTGPNDYTF. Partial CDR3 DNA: TGTGCCAGCAGCTCACCCTTGACAGGGCCTAATGAC.

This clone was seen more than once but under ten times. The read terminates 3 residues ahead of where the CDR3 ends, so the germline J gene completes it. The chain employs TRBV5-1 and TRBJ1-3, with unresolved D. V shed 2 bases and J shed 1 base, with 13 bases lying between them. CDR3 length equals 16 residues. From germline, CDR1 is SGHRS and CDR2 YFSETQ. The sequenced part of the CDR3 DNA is TGCGCCAGCAGCTTAGAAGGGCCTCATTCTGGAAACACC. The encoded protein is CASSLEGPHSGNT. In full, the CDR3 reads CASSLEGPHSGNTIYF.

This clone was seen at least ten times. This CDR3 is CASRPTSRGEKLFF. The sequenced CDR3 bases are TGTGCCAGCAGACCAACCTCGAGGGGTGAAAAA. V and J are TRBV2 and TRBJ1-4, with a tentative D call TRBD1 (5 bases). From the germline J gene comes the end of the CDR3, since the read stops 3 residues before it. The germline V gene has CDR1 SNHLY and CDR2 FYNNEI. V gave up 6 bases and J gave up 7 bases, with 15 bases separating them. The CDR3 length is 14 residues.

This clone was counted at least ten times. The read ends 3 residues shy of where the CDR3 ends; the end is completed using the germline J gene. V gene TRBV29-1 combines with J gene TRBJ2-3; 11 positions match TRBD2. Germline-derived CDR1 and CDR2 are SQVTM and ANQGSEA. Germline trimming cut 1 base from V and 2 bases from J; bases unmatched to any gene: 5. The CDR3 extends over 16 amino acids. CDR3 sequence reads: CSVEGIAGGFTDTQYF. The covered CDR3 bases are TGCAGCGTTGAAGGGATAGCGGGGGGGTTCACAGATACG.

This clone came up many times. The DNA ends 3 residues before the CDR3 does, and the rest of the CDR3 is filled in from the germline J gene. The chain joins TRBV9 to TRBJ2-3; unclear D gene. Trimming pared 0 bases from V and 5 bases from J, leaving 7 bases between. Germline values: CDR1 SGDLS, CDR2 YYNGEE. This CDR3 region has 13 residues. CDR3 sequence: CASSVGRRDTQYF. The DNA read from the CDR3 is TGTGCCAGCAGCGTAGGGCGGAGAGATACG.

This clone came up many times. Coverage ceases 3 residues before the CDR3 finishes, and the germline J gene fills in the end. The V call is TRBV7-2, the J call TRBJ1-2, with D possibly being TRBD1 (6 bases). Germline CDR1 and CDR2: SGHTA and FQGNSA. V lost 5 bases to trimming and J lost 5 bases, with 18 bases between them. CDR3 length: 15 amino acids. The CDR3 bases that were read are TGTGCCAGCAGCGCCAGCACAGGGCGGAGATATGGC. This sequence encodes CASSASTGRRYG. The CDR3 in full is CASSASTGRRYGYTF.

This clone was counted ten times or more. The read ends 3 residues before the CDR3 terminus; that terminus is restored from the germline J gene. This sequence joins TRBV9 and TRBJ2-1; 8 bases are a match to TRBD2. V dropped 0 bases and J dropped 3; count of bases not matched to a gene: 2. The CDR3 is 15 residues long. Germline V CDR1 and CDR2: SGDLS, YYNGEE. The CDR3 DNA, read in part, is TGTGCCAGCAGCGTAGGGCTAGCGGGCTACAATGAG. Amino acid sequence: CASSVGLAGYNE. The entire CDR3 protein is CASSVGLAGYNEQFF.

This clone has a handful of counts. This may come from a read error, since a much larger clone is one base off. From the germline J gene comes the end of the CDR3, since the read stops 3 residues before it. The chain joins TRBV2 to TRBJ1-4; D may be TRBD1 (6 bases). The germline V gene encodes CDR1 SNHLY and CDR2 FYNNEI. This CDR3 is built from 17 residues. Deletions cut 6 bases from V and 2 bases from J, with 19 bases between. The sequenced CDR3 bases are TGTGCCAGCAGGTTACCGGAACAGGGAGAGACTAATGAAAAA. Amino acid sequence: CASRLPEQGETNEK. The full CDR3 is CASRLPEQGETNEKLFF.

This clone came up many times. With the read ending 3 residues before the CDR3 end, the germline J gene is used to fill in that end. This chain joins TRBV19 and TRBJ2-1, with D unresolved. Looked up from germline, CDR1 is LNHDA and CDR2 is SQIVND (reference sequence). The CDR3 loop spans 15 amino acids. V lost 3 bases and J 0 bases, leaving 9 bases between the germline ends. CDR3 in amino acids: CASSIGQDSYNEQFF. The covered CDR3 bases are TGTGCCAGTAGTATTGGGCAGGACTCCTACAATGAG.

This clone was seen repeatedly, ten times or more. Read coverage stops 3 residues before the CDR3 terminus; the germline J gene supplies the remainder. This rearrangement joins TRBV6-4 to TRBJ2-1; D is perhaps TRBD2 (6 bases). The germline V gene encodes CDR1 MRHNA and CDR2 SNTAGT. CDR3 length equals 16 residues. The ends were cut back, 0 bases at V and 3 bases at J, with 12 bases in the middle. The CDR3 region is CASSDSRASDYNEQFF. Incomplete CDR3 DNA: TGTGCCAGCAGTGACTCAAGGGCTAGCGACTACAATGAG.

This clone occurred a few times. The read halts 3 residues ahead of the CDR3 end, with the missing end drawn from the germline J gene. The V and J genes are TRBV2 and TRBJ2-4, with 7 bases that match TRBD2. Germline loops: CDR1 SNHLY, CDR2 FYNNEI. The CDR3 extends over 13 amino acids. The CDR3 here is CASSLTGGFGQYF. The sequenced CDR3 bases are TGTGCCAGCAGTCTTACGGGGGGTTTTGGT.

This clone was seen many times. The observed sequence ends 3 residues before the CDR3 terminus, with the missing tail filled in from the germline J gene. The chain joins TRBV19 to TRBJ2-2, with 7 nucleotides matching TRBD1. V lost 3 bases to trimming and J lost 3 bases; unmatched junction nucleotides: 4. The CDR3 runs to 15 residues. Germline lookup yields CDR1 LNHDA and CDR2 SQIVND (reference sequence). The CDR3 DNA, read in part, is TGTGCCAGTAGTATGTGGGACAGAGACACCGGGGAG. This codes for CASSMWDRDTGE. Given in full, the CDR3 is CASSMWDRDTGELFF.

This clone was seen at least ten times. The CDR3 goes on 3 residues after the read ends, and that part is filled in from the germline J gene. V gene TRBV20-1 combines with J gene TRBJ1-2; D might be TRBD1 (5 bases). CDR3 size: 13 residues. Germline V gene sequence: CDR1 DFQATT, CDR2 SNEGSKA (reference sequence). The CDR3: CRGKTVKSYGYTF. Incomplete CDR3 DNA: TGCAGGGGGAAGACAGTGAAATCGTATGGC.

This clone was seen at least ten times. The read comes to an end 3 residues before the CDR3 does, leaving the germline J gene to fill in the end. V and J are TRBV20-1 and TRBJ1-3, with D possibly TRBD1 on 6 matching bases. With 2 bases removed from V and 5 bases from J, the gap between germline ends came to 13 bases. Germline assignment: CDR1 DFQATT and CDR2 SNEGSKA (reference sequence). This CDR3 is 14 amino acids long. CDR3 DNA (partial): TGCAGTGCTAGATACAACAGGGTTAGAAACACC. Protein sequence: CSARYNRVRNT. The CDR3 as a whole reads CSARYNRVRNTIYF.